These 17 T cell receptor beta chains share one sample of origin, sequenced in a study of shared clonotypes between healthy human individuals. Cells designated naive CD8 were CD45RO-negative and were positively selected for CCR7, with terminally differentiated effector memory CD45RA+ cells excluded. The repertoire was sequenced with immunoSEQ multiplex PCR; TCRdb's copy has only in-frame clones and lacks some. The sample has 750,000 to 1,000,000 clones; roughly 92% are singletons. The specimen sequenced was naive CD8+ T cells sorted from blood. These receptor sequences come from a man aged 25-45 years in good health.

This clone was picked up one time. CDR3 nucleotides: TGTGCCAGCAGTGAGGGACCGGACAAATACGATAACTATGGCTACACCTTC. Translated: CASSEGPDKYDNYGYTF. The rearrangement uses TRBV2 and TRBJ1-2, with D perhaps TRBD1 (5 bases). There are 17 residues in the CDR3. Germline CDR1 SNHLY, CDR2 FYNNEI. V was pared by 3 bases and J by 1 base, with 18 bases between. The complete variable domain, with remaining parts taken from reference TRBV2 and TRBJ1-2, reads EPEVTQTPSHQVTQMGQEVILRCVPISNHLYFYWYRQILGQKVEFLVSFYNNEISEKSEIFDDQFSVERPDGSNFTLKIRSTKLEDSAMYFCASSEGPDKYDNYGYTFGSGTRLTVV.

The chain employs TRBV9 and TRBJ2-7; 10 positions agree with TRBD1. Germline V gene lookup returns CDR1 SGDLS and CDR2 YYNGEE. The CDR3 runs 15 residues. V gave up 0 bases and J gave up 1 base; unmatched junction bases: 1. CDR3 DNA: TGTGCCAGCAGCGTAGGGACAGGGGGTTCCTACGAGCAGTACTTC. This translates into CASSVGTGGSYEQYF.

V is TRBV7-9 and J is TRBJ1-1; D is possibly TRBD1 (6 bases). This CDR3 has 17 residues. Trimming took 1 base from V and 0 from J, leaving 15 bases between them. Germline V lookup: CDR1 SEHNR, CDR2 FQNEAQ (reference sequence). CDR3 nucleotide sequence: TGTGCCAGCAGCTTAGATTGGGGGCCAGGCCTGAACACTGAAGCTTTCTTT. Its translation is CASSLDWGPGLNTEAFF.

The V gene is TRBV4-3, the J gene TRBJ2-7; D possibly matches TRBD1 or TRBD2 (6 bases each). The CDR3 spans 15 residues. CDR1 is LGHNA, CDR2 YSLEER, per germline. Trimming removed 2 bases from V and 3 bases from J, with 14 bases in between. The CDR3 reads CASSQQGTPRYEQYF. In DNA form, the CDR3 reads TGCGCCAGCAGCCAACAGGGGACTCCGCGCTACGAGCAGTACTTC.

This chain links TRBV5-1 with TRBJ2-1, with D perhaps matching TRBD1 (5 bases). The CDR3 runs 16 residues. Trimming took 4 bases from V and 1 from J, leaving 15 bases between them. Germline CDR1 SGHRS, CDR2 YFSETQ. This CDR3 reads CASSPLGVRSYNEQFF. As DNA, the CDR3 is TGCGCCAGCAGCCCCCTAGGGGTTAGGTCCTACAATGAGCAGTTCTTC. The variable domain in full, completed from reference TRBV5-1 and TRBJ2-1, reads KAGVTQTPRYLIKTRGQQVTLSCSPISGHRSVSWYQQTPGQGLQFLFEYFSETQRNKGNFPGRFSGRQFSNSRSEMNVSTLELGDSALYLCASSPLGVRSYNEQFFGPGTRLTVL.

The chain carries TRBV4-1 and TRBJ2-1; TRBD1 is a possible D gene (6 bases). CDR1 and CDR2 (germline): MGHRA, YSYEKL. The CDR3 runs 16 residues. V lost 1 base to trimming and J lost 3 bases, with 13 bases between them. CDR3 coding DNA: TGCGCCAGCAGCCAAGGAGGAGAGGGGGTCTACAATGAGCAGTTCTTC. This translates into CASSQGGEGVYNEQFF.

This clone appeared once. The CDR3 sequence is CASSENLAGVNNEQFF. The CDR3 DNA is TGTGCCAGCAGTGAAAACCTAGCGGGGGTGAACAATGAGCAGTTCTTC. V usage is TRBV2 and J usage is TRBJ2-1; TRBD2 aligns across 10 bases. The CDR3 spans 16 residues. The germline V gene has CDR1 SNHLY and CDR2 FYNNEI. V shed 2 bases and J 5 bases; nucleotides not matched to a gene: 6.

The count of this clone is one. Compared with germline, one end of the junction differs, possibly owing to a read error. This rearrangement joins TRBV11-2 to TRBJ2-5; 11 nucleotides match TRBD2. The germline V gene has CDR1 SGHAT and CDR2 FQNNGV. The CDR3 loop spans 14 amino acids. CDR3 nucleotide sequence: TGTGCCAGCACCTTAGCGGGAGGGGGAGAGACCCAGTACTTC. Its translation is CASTLAGGGETQYF.

The gene calls are TRBV6-5 and TRBJ2-1; D may correspond to TRBD1 or TRBD2 (6 bases each). The CDR3 extends over 14 amino acids. V was trimmed by 5 bases and J by 9 bases, leaving 17 bases between them. Germline lookup yields CDR1 MNHEY and CDR2 SVGAGI. The CDR3 bases are TGTGCCAGCAGTACCGGGGGCTCTCTGCTTGAGCAGTTCTTC. It translates to CASSTGGSLLEQFF.

V is TRBV10-3 and J is TRBJ2-7; 10 positions match TRBD1. The germline CDR1 and CDR2 sequences are ENHRY and SYGVKD. The CDR3 contains 21 residues. The J segment lost 2 bases and the V segment lost 6 bases, leaving 25 bases of the junction unmatched. The CDR3 sequence: CAIRSRDRGVSGGNTTYEQYF. DNA for the CDR3: TGTGCCATCAGATCTCGGGACAGGGGAGTTTCGGGTGGGAACACCACCTACGAGCAGTACTTC.

The chain links TRBV7-9 to TRBJ2-7, with TRBD1 identical over 7 bases. There are 14 residues in the CDR3. Germline assignment: CDR1 SEHNR and CDR2 FQNEAQ (reference sequence). The ends lost 6 bases at V and 2 bases at J; junction bases unmatched: 7. CDR3 DNA sequence: TGTGCCAGCAGGACAACAGGGGTAACCTACGAGCAGTACTTC. Translated, it gives CASRTTGVTYEQYF. The entire variable domain, with the rest obtained from reference TRBV7-9 and TRBJ2-7, is as follows: DTGVSQNPRHKITKRGQNVTFRCDPISEHNRLYWYRQTLGQGPEFLTYFQNEAQLEKSRLLSDRFSAERPKGSFSTLEIQRTEQGDSAMYLCASRTTGVTYEQYFGPGTRLTVT.

The chain couples TRBV28 to TRBJ1-2, with D unresolved. Germline lookup yields CDR1 MDHEN and CDR2 SYDVKM. CDR3 length equals 14 residues. Trimming took 5 bases from V and 5 from J, leaving 15 bases between them. The CDR3 protein is CASSPSLRGYGYTF. The CDR3 coding sequence is TGTGCCAGCAGTCCATCCCTGCGGGGATATGGCTACACCTTC.

This chain joins TRBV2 and TRBJ1-4; D is perhaps TRBD1 (5 bases). Germline CDR1 is SNHLY and CDR2 is FYNNEI. The CDR3 consists of 13 residues. The V and J ends lost 8 bases and 5 bases respectively, with 12 bases between them. CDR3 coding DNA: TGTGCCAGCGTGAGGGGACGGAATGAAAAACTGTTTTTT. Translated: CASVRGRNEKLFF.

The chain employs TRBV4-1 and TRBJ2-1; maybe TRBD2 (5 bases). Trimming removed 3 bases at V and 14 bases at J, with 20 bases between. There are 14 residues in the CDR3. CDR1 is MGHRA, CDR2 YSYEKL, per germline. CDR3 in amino acids: CASSQLPMDSPEFF. CDR3 DNA: TGCGCCAGCAGCCAGCTACCGATGGACTCTCCAGAGTTCTTC.

The V and J genes are TRBV9 and TRBJ2-5; D is uncertain. There are 15 residues in the CDR3. The germline CDR1 and CDR2 sequences are SGDLS and YYNGEE. Trimming cost V 0 bases and J 0 bases, with 9 bases left between them. The CDR3 is CASSVEGSYQETQYF. For the CDR3, the DNA is TGTGCCAGCAGCGTAGAGGGATCGTACCAAGAGACCCAGTACTTC.

The chain has TRBV13 and TRBJ2-7; 9 positions match TRBD2. V was clipped by 7 bases and J by 0 bases; unmatched bases: 1. CDR1 and CDR2 (germline): PRHDT, FYEKMQ (reference sequence). The CDR3 length is 13 residues. CDR3 region: CASTSGNSYEQYF. In DNA form, the CDR3 reads TGTGCCAGCACTAGCGGGAACTCCTACGAGCAGTACTTC.

V is TRBV19 and J is TRBJ2-7; TRBD2 is a possible D gene (6 bases). The CDR3 totals 17 residues. Trimming left V 0 bases short and J 4 bases short, with 19 bases between. Germline V gene lookup returns CDR1 LNHDA and CDR2 SQIVND (reference sequence). DNA of the CDR3: TGTGCCAGTAGTATAGATCATCCTGGAGGGGCGTTTTACGAGCAGTACTTC. It codes for CASSIDHPGGAFYEQYF.